The T cell receptor (beta chain) described here comes from a study of T cell responses to AZD1222 COVID-19 vaccine. Study-level results: Spike was spanned by vaccine-associated CD4 TCRs, with dominance at 160-218 and 743-854.

Turning to this clone: Its specificity is unknown.

V lost 7 bases and J lost 7; bases outside the gene matches: 4. CDR3 length: 12 residues. The table came from immunoSEQ multiplex PCR; TCRdb's copy has only in-frame clones and leaves some out. The sample has 100,000 to 120,000 clones, 85% to 95% seen once. This clonotype originated in an adult who received the AZD1222 COVID-19 vaccine. The chain joins TRBV12-3 or TRBV12-4 to TRBJ2-7; 10 nucleotides align to TRBD1. The sequences come from peripheral blood, collected 28 days after the second AZD1222 dose. DNA for the CDR3: TGTGCCAGCACCTCGGGACAGGGGGAGCAGTACTTC. Its translation: CASTSGQGEQYF.